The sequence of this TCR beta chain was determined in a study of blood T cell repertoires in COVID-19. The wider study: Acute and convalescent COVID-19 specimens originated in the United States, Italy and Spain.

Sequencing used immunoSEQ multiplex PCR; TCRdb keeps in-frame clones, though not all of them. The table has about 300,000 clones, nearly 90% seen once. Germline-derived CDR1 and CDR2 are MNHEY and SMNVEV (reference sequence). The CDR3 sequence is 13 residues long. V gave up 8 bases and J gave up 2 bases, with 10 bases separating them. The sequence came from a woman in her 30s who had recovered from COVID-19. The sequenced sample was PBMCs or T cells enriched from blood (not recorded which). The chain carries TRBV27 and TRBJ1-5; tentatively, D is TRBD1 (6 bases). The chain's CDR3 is CASQGMGNQPQHF. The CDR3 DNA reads TGTGCCAGCCAGGGGATGGGCAATCAGCCCCAGCATTTT.